These 10 T cell receptor beta chains share one sample of origin, sequenced in a study of OX40 agonist ivuxolimab in advanced cancers. Here immunoSEQ multiplex PCR was the method, and the copy in TCRdb shows in-frame clones only, minus some. Found here are more than 40,000 clones, 80% to 90% of them singletons; the top ten hold approximately 3.2%. The specimen was CD4+ or CD8+ T cells sorted from blood, collected in a trial of the OX40 agonist ivuxolimab. The receptors were gathered from an adult with an advanced solid tumor such as melanoma, head and neck, liver or kidney cancer.

This clone has only one observation. The chain combines TRBV28 with TRBJ1-2; a weak D match, TRBD1 (6 bases). The CDR3 extends over 13 amino acids. Germline assignment: CDR1 MDHEN and CDR2 SYDVKM. The V end lost 5 bases, the J end lost 2 bases, and 9 bases lay between the germline ends. As DNA, the CDR3 is TGTGCCAGCAGTGAGACAGGAAACTATGGCTACACCTTC. The encoded protein is CASSETGNYGYTF.

This rearrangement joins TRBV7-7 to TRBJ1-5; D is ambiguous. Germline CDR1 is SSHAT and CDR2 is FNYEAQ (reference sequence). The V end lost 7 bases, the J end lost 6 bases, and 4 bases lay between the germline ends. The CDR3 has 10 amino acids. The CDR3 sequence: CASTGQPQHF. CDR3 sequence (DNA): TGTGCCAGCACGGGTCAGCCCCAGCATTTT.

This chain joins TRBV29-1 and TRBJ2-5; D perhaps matches TRBD2 (7 bases). The assigned J gene may be wrong: the sequence end matches TRBJ2-7 better. Germline CDR1 SQVTM, CDR2 ANQGSEA. The CDR3 runs to 13 residues. This CDR3 is CTQSGGQASEQYF. CDR3 bases: TGCACCCAGTCCGGGGGGCAAGCTTCCGAGCAGTACTTC.

The chain couples TRBV18 to TRBJ1-5; 8 bases fit TRBD1. V lost 3 bases and J lost 2; bases outside the gene matches: 0. The CDR3 loop spans 14 amino acids. In germline, CDR1 is KGHSH, CDR2 LQKENI. The CDR3 nucleotides read TGTGCCAGCTCACCGACAGGGGGCAATCAGCCCCAGCATTTT. Translating gives CASSPTGGNQPQHF.

The gene calls are TRBV18 and TRBJ2-1; possibly TRBD2 for D (5 bases). The CDR3 contains 13 residues. Per the germline V gene, CDR1 is KGHSH and CDR2 is LQKENI. V lost 2 bases, J lost 5 bases, and 7 bases lay in between. CDR3 nucleotide sequence: TGTGCCAGCTCACCAAGGCGGGACAATGAGCAGTTCTTC. Translated: CASSPRRDNEQFF.

The chain has TRBV9 and TRBJ1-4; D ambiguous. CDR1 and CDR2 (germline): SGDLS, YYNGEE. There are 17 residues in the CDR3. The V gene lost 0 bases and the J gene lost 8 bases, with 20 bases spanning the gap. CDR3 sequence (DNA): TGTGCCAGCAGCGTAGATAAGTTTCCGAGAAGTGGGGAAAAACTGTTTTTT. The encoded protein is CASSVDKFPRSGEKLFF.

V is TRBV9 and J is TRBJ2-4; 9 bases align to TRBD1. From germline, CDR1 is SGDLS and CDR2 YYNGEE. This CDR3 is built from 16 residues. With V trimmed by 3 bases and J by 6 bases, 10 bases remained unmatched. The CDR3, as DNA: TGTGCCAGCAGCGCGTGGGACAGGGCTAAAGGAAACATTCAGTACTTC. Its protein is CASSAWDRAKGNIQYF. Based on the CDR3 plus reference TRBV9 and TRBJ2-4, the full variable domain is DSGVTQTPKHLITATGQRVTLRCSPRSGDLSVYWYQQSLDQGLQFLIQYYNGEERAKGNILERFSAQQFPDLHSELNLSSLELGDSALYFCASSAWDRAKGNIQYFGAGTRLSVL.

The chain uses TRBV6-6 and TRBJ2-5, with D uncertain. V lost 5 bases to trimming and J lost 0 bases, with 1 base between them. This CDR3 contains 11 residues. Germline V lookup: CDR1 MNHNY, CDR2 SVGAGI (reference sequence). The chain's CDR3 is CASSHQETQYF. As DNA, the CDR3 is TGTGCCAGCAGTCACCAAGAGACCCAGTACTTC.

V and J are TRBV25-1 and TRBJ1-6; D is unclear. V lost 1 base and J 7 bases, leaving 17 bases between the germline ends. Germline V gives CDR1 MGHDK, CDR2 SYGVNS. This CDR3 has 17 amino acids. CDR3 protein: CASSEFGRGRSNSPLHF. In DNA, the CDR3 is TGTGCCAGCAGTGAATTTGGCCGGGGAAGGAGCAATTCACCCCTCCACTTT.

V and J are TRBV5-4 and TRBJ2-3; D is possibly TRBD2 (5 bases). V was trimmed by 3 bases and J by 5 bases, leaving 19 bases between them. CDR3 size: 16 residues. The V gene's germline CDR1 is SGHNT and CDR2 YYREEE (reference sequence). As DNA, the CDR3 is TGTGCCAGCAGCTCCTGGGCGATAGGAGGTGGAGATACGCAGTATTTT. This encodes CASSSWAIGGGDTQYF.